The 17 T cell receptor beta chains presented below share a single source sample, sequenced in a study of Ad26.COV2.S vaccination and SARS-CoV-2 variants. Noted treatment: roughly 19 received Ad26.COV2.S at low or high dose, single or two shots; about 5 received placebo; per-sample allocation not given. Day 63 after the first injection of vaccine or placebo was the sampling time. Using immunoSEQ multiplex PCR, the repertoire was profiled, and TCRdb retains in-frame clones only, with some absent. The sample shows approximately 460,000 clones, around 89% of them seen only once. Source: peripheral blood, taken in a trial of Ad26.COV2.S vaccine versus placebo. These receptors were taken from a person between 18 and 65 years old who received the Ad26.COV2.S COVID-19 vaccine or a placebo.

The chain has TRBV7-9 and TRBJ1-2, with D uncertain. V gave up 4 bases and J gave up 0 bases, with 18 bases separating them. CDR3 length: 17 amino acids. The V gene's germline CDR1 is SEHNR and CDR2 FQNEAQ (reference sequence). The DNA for the CDR3 is TGTGCCAGCAGCTCTGCGGGTGCCACGGGATCTAACTATGGCTACACCTTC. As protein: CASSSAGATGSNYGYTF.

This clone came up once. The gene calls are TRBV16 and TRBJ2-2; perhaps D is TRBD1 or TRBD2 (6 bases each). V was trimmed by 7 bases and J by 9 bases, leaving 15 bases between them. CDR1 and CDR2 (germline): KGHSY, FQNENV. The CDR3 totals 13 residues. CDR3 amino acids: CASTLFGGRELFF. CDR3 nucleotides: TGTGCCAGCACCCTATTCGGGGGCCGGGAGCTGTTTTTT.

V is TRBV7-9 and J is TRBJ1-1, with D uncertain. The V end was cut by 1 base, the J end by 7 bases, with 7 bases between. The germline V gene has CDR1 SEHNR and CDR2 FQNEAQ (reference sequence). The CDR3 sequence is 12 residues long. The CDR3 DNA is TGTGCCAGCAGCTTAGGTCGTATTGAAGCTTTCTTT. This sequence encodes CASSLGRIEAFF. The full variable domain, in which reference TRBV7-9 and TRBJ1-1 provide the parts outside the CDR3, is DTGVSQNPRHKITKRGQNVTFRCDPISEHNRLYWYRQTLGQGPEFLTYFQNEAQLEKSRLLSDRFSAERPKGSFSTLEIQRTEQGDSAMYLCASSLGRIEAFFGQGTRLTVV.

V and J are TRBV4-3 and TRBJ2-4; D possibly corresponds to TRBD2 (7 bases). Germline V CDR1 and CDR2: LGHNA, YSLEER. The CDR3 contains 17 residues. Trimming took off 1 base at V and 5 bases at J, with 18 bases between the two ends. CDR3 in amino acids: CASSQGFWGGAENIQYF. In nucleotides, the CDR3 is TGCGCCAGCAGCCAAGGATTCTGGGGGGGGGCCGAAAACATTCAGTACTTC.

J is TRBJ2-3 and V is TRBV9; 14 bases are shared with TRBD2. Germline V CDR1 and CDR2: SGDLS, YYNGEE. The V segment lost 4 bases and the J segment 6 bases; nucleotides outside the gene matches: 4. This CDR3 comprises 15 residues. Written as DNA, the CDR3 is TGTGCCAGCAGCCCTGGGACTAGCGGGAGCGATACGCAGTATTTT. It is translated as CASSPGTSGSDTQYF.

This clone was counted ten times or more. The DNA for the CDR3 is TGCGCCAGCAGTGGGGCGAGTACACCCGGAACCTACGAGCAGTACTTC. This encodes CASSGASTPGTYEQYF. The genes are TRBV5-1 and TRBJ2-7; the D gene is possibly TRBD1 (5 bases). Germline-derived CDR1 and CDR2 are SGHRS and YFSETQ. This CDR3 has 16 amino acids. Deletions cut 5 bases from V and 2 bases from J, with 20 bases between.

The gene calls are TRBV9 and TRBJ2-1; 7 bases are shared with TRBD2. The germline V gene encodes CDR1 SGDLS and CDR2 YYNGEE. The CDR3 contains 15 residues. J lost 3 bases, V lost 0 bases, and 3 bases had no gene match. This CDR3 reads CASSVDSGDYNEQFF. The CDR3 nucleotides are TGTGCCAGCAGCGTAGACAGCGGGGACTACAATGAGCAGTTCTTC.

The chain uses TRBV9 and TRBJ2-6, with no clear D. Germline V gives CDR1 SGDLS, CDR2 YYNGEE. V lost 5 bases, J lost 0 bases, and 9 bases lay in between. CDR3 size: 15 residues. CDR3 in DNA: TGTGCCAGCAGTCGACGGCTCTCTGGGGCCAACGTCCTGACTTTC. Its translation: CASSRRLSGANVLTF.

The chain uses TRBV4-2 and TRBJ2-3; possible D gene TRBD2, 5 bases. The CDR3 loop spans 14 amino acids. Germline V CDR1 and CDR2: LGHNA, YNFKEQ. V was clipped by 1 base and J by 4 bases, with 9 bases between them. The CDR3 reads CASSQAAGPDTQYF. The CDR3 nucleotides are TGTGCCAGCAGCCAAGCGGCGGGCCCAGATACGCAGTATTTT.

CDR3 DNA sequence: TGTGCCAGCAGTTCAGGTAGCAGGGGGCAGGGTCAGCCCCAGCATTTT. It codes for CASSSGSRGQGQPQHF. The rearrangement joins TRBV28 to TRBJ1-5, with 8 bases fitting TRBD1. V shed 4 bases, J shed 6 bases, and the junction held 11 bases outside the gene matches. CDR1 and CDR2 from the germline V gene are MDHEN and SYDVKM. The CDR3 has 16 amino acids.

This clone appeared once. DNA of the CDR3: TGTGCCAGCAGTTTGACAGGGGGCACTGAAGCTTTCTTT. This encodes CASSLTGGTEAFF. V is TRBV6-6 and J is TRBJ1-1; 9 bases are shared with TRBD1. V was pared by 4 bases and J by 4 bases, with 1 base of the junction left unmatched. Germline assignment: CDR1 MNHNY and CDR2 SVGAGI (reference sequence). The CDR3 is 13 amino acids.

The rearrangement joins TRBV3-1 (or the pseudogene TRBV3-2) to TRBJ2-1; D is possibly TRBD1 or TRBD2 (5 bases each). V gave up 1 base and J gave up 0 bases, with 10 bases separating them. The length of the CDR3 is 16 residues. The germline CDR1 and CDR2 sequences are LGHDT and YNNKEL (reference sequence). Here the CDR3 reads CASSQVFGASYNEQFF. Written as DNA, the CDR3 is TGTGCCAGCAGCCAAGTTTTCGGGGCCTCCTACAATGAGCAGTTCTTC.

V is TRBV4-3 and J is TRBJ2-3; unclear D gene. V dropped 0 bases and J dropped 3 bases, with 7 bases sitting between them. In germline, CDR1 is LGHNA, CDR2 YSLEER. The CDR3 loop spans 14 amino acids. The CDR3 DNA sequence: TGCGCCAGCAGCCAAGAGTGGAGAACAGATACGCAGTATTTT. Translated, it gives CASSQEWRTDTQYF.

The genes are TRBV6-1 and TRBJ1-1; TRBD1 aligns across 7 bases. CDR1 is MNHNS, CDR2 SASEGT, per germline. This CDR3 has 15 amino acids. Unmatched junction bases numbered 4, after V lost 2 bases and J lost 1 base. This CDR3 reads CASSETHRGNTEAFF. DNA for the CDR3: TGTGCCAGCAGTGAAACCCACAGGGGGAACACTGAAGCTTTCTTT.

The J gene is TRBJ2-6, the V gene TRBV7-3; weak D call: TRBD1 (5 bases). Germline CDR1 reads SGHTA; CDR2 reads FQGTGA. This CDR3 is built from 18 residues. Deletions cut 2 bases from V and 0 bases from J, with 14 bases between. The CDR3 reads CASSLVPQGASGANVLTF. In DNA, the CDR3 is TGTGCCAGCAGCTTAGTCCCTCAAGGGGCCTCTGGGGCCAACGTCCTGACTTTC.

Note on this clone: A read error may explain this, as a much larger clone is one base away. This chain joins TRBV5-1 and TRBJ1-3; D is uncertain. Per the germline V gene, CDR1 is SGHRS and CDR2 is YFSETQ. V lost 0 bases to trimming and J lost 2 bases, with 6 bases between them. The CDR3 sequence is 14 residues long. CDR3 sequence: CASSLDSAGNTIYF. The CDR3 coding sequence is TGCGCCAGCAGCTTGGACAGCGCTGGAAACACCATATATTTT.

This clone was recorded only once. The rearrangement joins TRBV7-9 to TRBJ1-4; 8 nucleotides agree with TRBD1. Germline V CDR1 and CDR2: SEHNR, FQNEAQ (reference sequence). This CDR3 spans 15 amino acids. The V and J ends lost 5 bases and 2 bases, in that order; junction bases with no gene match: 4. The CDR3 reads CASSPRQGTNEKLFF. The CDR3 DNA is TGTGCCAGCAGCCCGAGACAGGGGACTAATGAAAAACTGTTTTTT.